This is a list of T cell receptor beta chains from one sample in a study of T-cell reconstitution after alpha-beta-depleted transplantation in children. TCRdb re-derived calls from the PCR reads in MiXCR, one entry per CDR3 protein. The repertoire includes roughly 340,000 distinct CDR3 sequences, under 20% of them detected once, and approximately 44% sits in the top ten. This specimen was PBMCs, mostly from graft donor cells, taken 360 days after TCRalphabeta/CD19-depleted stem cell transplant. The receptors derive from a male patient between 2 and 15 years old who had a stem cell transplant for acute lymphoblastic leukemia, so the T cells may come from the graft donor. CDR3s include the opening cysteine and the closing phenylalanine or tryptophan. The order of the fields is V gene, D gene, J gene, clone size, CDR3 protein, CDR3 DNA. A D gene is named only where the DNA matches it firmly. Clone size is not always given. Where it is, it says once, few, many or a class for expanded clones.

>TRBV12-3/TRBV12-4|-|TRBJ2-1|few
CASKDSNEQFF
TGTGCCAGCAAAGATTCGAATGAGCAGTTCTTC
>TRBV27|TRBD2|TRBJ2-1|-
CASRLASGIYSEQFF
TGTGCCAGCCGACTGGCTAGCGGGATCTACAGTGAGCAGTTCTTC
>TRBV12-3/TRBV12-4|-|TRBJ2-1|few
CASSLVGTIYNEQFF
TGTGCCAGCAGTTTAGTGGGCACTATCTACAATGAGCAGTTCTTC
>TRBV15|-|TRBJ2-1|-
CATSRDRNEQFF
TGTGCCACCAGCAGAGATCGCAATGAGCAGTTCTTC
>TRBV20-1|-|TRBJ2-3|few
CSARNPQGADTDTQYF
TGCAGTGCTAGAAATCCCCAGGGAGCGGACACAGATACGCAGTATTTT
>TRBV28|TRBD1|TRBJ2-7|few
CASSGQVPYEQYF
TGTGCCAGCAGTGGACAGGTACCCTACGAGCAGTACTTC
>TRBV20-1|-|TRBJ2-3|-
CSASPGWTRDTDTQYF
TGCAGTGCTAGCCCAGGGTGGACCAGAGACACAGATACGCAGTATTTT
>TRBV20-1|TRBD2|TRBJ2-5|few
CSARIGRGETQYF
TGCAGTGCTAGAATTGGGCGGGGGGAGACCCAGTACTTC
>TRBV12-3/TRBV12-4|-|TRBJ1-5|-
CASSLWGEGWQPQHF
TGTGCCAGCAGTTTATGGGGGGAGGGCTGGCAGCCCCAGCATTTT
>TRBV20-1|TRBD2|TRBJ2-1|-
CSARGTGDGLAGHLNEQFF
TGCAGTGCTAGAGGAACCGGGGACGGACTAGCGGGTCACTTGAATGAGCAGTTCTTC
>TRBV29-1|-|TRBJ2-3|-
CSVEGLSQYF
TGCAGCGTTGAAGGGTTATCGCAGTATTTT
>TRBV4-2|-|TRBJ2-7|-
CASSQDRRREQYF
TGTGCCAGCAGCCAAGACAGGCGTCGGGAGCAGTACTTC
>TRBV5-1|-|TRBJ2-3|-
CASSLNAQSTDTQYF
TGCGCCAGCAGCTTGAATGCGCAAAGCACAGATACGCAGTATTTT
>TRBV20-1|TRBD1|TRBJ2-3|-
CSARPNGGQGKTDTQYF
TGCAGTGCTAGACCCAACGGCGGACAGGGGAAAACAGATACGCAGTATTTT
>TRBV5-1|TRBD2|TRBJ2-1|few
CASSLGGRGYNEQFF
TGCGCCAGCAGCTTGGGGGGGAGGGGTTACAATGAGCAGTTCTTC
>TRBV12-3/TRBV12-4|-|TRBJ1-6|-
CASRVGNSPLHF
TGTGCCAGCAGAGTCGGTAATTCACCCCTCCACTTT
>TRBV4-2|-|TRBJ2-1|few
CASSHLLNNEQFF
TGTGCCAGCAGCCACCTACTCAACAATGAGCAGTTCTTC